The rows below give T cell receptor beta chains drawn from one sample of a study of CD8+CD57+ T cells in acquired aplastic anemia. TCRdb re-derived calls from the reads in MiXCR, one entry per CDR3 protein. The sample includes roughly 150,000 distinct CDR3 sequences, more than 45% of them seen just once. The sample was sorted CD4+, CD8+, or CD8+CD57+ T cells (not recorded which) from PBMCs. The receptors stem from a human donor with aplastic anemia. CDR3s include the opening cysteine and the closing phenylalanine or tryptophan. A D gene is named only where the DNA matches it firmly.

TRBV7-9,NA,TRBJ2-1,CASSQVGNEQFF
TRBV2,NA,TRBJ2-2,CASIPNTGELFF
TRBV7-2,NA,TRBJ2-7,CASSSRYSYEQYF
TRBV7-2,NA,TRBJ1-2,CASSPRDFNYGYTF
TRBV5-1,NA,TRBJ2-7,CASSLSGLRSYEQYF
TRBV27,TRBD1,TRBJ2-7,CASRHYGQGAPYEQYF
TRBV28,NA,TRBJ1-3,CASESSGNTIYF
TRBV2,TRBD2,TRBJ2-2,CASRPGLAGTGELFF
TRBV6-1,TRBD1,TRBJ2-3,CASSVPFRTGGTDTQYF
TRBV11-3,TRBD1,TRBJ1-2,CASSLGQGNYGYTF
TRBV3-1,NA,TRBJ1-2,CASRPTNSNYGYTF
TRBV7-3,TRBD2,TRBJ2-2,CASSLGLAGAGELFF